A single sample gave rise to the 17 T cell receptor beta chains below, sequenced in a study of T cells in localized non-small cell lung cancer (dated by TCRdb to the early 2020s). Libraries were built with the immunoSEQ multiplex PCR assay. TCRdb stores this immuneACCESS table with in-frame sequences only. Part of the clones is absent; in the studies checked, under half of the shortfall reflects unresolved V genes, and no reason is known for the rest. This sample is represented by fewer than 2,500 clones; 18% of them were singletons. The ten largest clones capture less than 30% of the sample. Sequencing was performed on lung tumor tissue, taken before any cancer treatment. These receptor sequences come from a female donor at least 60 years old with stage I squamous cell lung carcinoma.

This clone was seen a handful of times. The J gene is TRBJ1-1, the V gene TRBV6-8, with 7 bases fitting TRBD1. There are 13 residues in the CDR3. Germline V gene data show CDR1 as MNHGY and CDR2 as SAAAGT. After removal of 5 bases from V and 4 bases from J, the junction contained 4 bases not matched to a gene. In nucleotides, the CDR3 is TGTGCCAGCAGTGAGCGACAGGGCACTGAAGCTTTCTTT. Protein product: CASSERQGTEAFF.

The chain is built from TRBV6-1 and TRBJ2-7; possible D gene TRBD2, 6 bases. V was pared by 0 bases and J by 7 bases, with 10 bases between. The CDR3 runs to 13 residues. Germline values: CDR1 MNHNS, CDR2 SASEGT. Here the CDR3 DNA reads TGTGCCAGCAGTGAAGCACGGGGGAGGGAGCAGTACTTC. It yields the protein CASSEARGREQYF.

The rearrangement joins TRBV6-8 to TRBJ1-1; D gene uncertain. The CDR3 has 12 amino acids. Germline loops: CDR1 MNHGY, CDR2 SAAAGT. Trimming removed 4 bases at V and 1 base at J, with 4 bases between. The chain's CDR3 is CASSSGNTEAFF. CDR3 nucleotide sequence: TGTGCCAGCAGTTCGGGGAACACTGAAGCTTTCTTT.

A few counts support this clone. Within the sample, other DNA sequences also encode this same CDR3. The J gene is TRBJ2-5, the V gene TRBV5-1; tentative D call: TRBD2 (6 bases). Per germline, CDR1 SGHRS and CDR2 YFSETQ. The CDR3 covers 15 residues. V was clipped by 0 bases and J by 4 bases, with 13 bases between them. The DNA for the CDR3 is TGCGCCAGCAGCTTGGGTACCGGGACTGGAGAGACCCAGTACTTC. Residues: CASSLGTGTGETQYF.

A few counts support this clone. The chain has TRBV11-3 and TRBJ1-1, with a weak D call TRBD1 (5 bases). V gave up 5 bases and J gave up 3 bases, with 13 bases separating them. Germline V gives CDR1 SGHNT, CDR2 YENEEA. CDR3 size: 14 residues. The CDR3 bases are TGTGCCAGCAGCCGCGCGGGGGAAGACACTGAAGCTTTCTTT. It encodes CASSRAGEDTEAFF.

The J gene is TRBJ1-3, the V gene TRBV5-1; a possible D gene is TRBD1 (6 bases). The CDR3 is 16 residues long. Germline assignment: CDR1 SGHRS and CDR2 YFSETQ. The V gene lost 3 bases and the J gene lost 0 bases, with 13 bases spanning the gap. This chain's CDR3 is CASSSGHGGSGNTIYF. CDR3 nucleotide sequence: TGCGCCAGCAGCTCGGGACACGGGGGCTCTGGAAACACCATATATTTT. Filled out from reference TRBV5-1 and TRBJ1-3, the complete variable domain reads KAGVTQTPRYLIKTRGQQVTLSCSPISGHRSVSWYQQTPGQGLQFLFEYFSETQRNKGNFPGRFSGRQFSNSRSEMNVSTLELGDSALYLCASSSGHGGSGNTIYFGEGSWLTVV.

This clone qualifies as large (0.1 to 1%). The J gene is TRBJ1-4, the V gene TRBV6-8; D remains unclear. The germline V gene encodes CDR1 MNHGY and CDR2 SAAAGT. CDR3 length: 15 residues. Trimming took 5 bases from V and 8 from J, leaving 18 bases between them. The CDR3 DNA is TGTGCCAGCAGTGGGTGGACCAGTGGGAGCGAAAAACTGTTTTTT. The encoded protein is CASSGWTSGSEKLFF.

This chain connects TRBV28 to TRBJ1-5, with no clear D. The V and J ends lost 1 base and 1 base respectively, with 14 bases between them. The germline gives CDR1 MDHEN, CDR2 SYDVKM. This CDR3 is 17 amino acids long. CDR3 in DNA: TGTGCCAGCAGTTTATATAGGACCTCACAGAGCAATCAGCCCCAGCATTTT. Protein product: CASSLYRTSQSNQPQHF.

This chain connects TRBV16 to TRBJ2-2; no clear D. Germline loops: CDR1 KGHSY, CDR2 FQNENV. The CDR3 sequence is 13 residues long. The germline V and J ends were trimmed by 1 base and 6 bases, with 6 bases remaining between them. The CDR3 region has the DNA TGTGCCAGCAGCCAATTAAGGGCCGGGGAGCTGTTTTTT. This translates into CASSQLRAGELFF.

V is TRBV19 and J is TRBJ2-3, with 12 positions matching TRBD2. The germline V gene encodes CDR1 LNHDA and CDR2 SQIVND (reference sequence). The junction had 2 bases not matched to a gene; V was cut back by 6 bases and J by 4 bases. The CDR3 extends over 14 amino acids. In DNA, the CDR3 is TGTGCCAGTAGGCTAGCGGGAGGGGCAGATACGCAGTATTTT. Amino acids: CASRLAGGADTQYF.

The chain uses TRBV19 and TRBJ2-1; 9 bases match TRBD1. The CDR3 sequence is 12 residues long. After removal of 8 bases from V and 6 bases from J, the junction contained 2 bases not matched to a gene. Germline V gives CDR1 LNHDA, CDR2 SQIVND (reference sequence). CDR3 region: CASGTGRNEQFF. As DNA, the CDR3 is TGTGCCAGTGGGACAGGGCGCAATGAGCAGTTCTTC. Combining the CDR3 with reference TRBV19 and TRBJ2-1 gives the whole variable domain DGGITQSPKYLFRKEGQNVTLSCEQNLNHDAMYWYRQDPGQGLRLIYYSQIVNDFQKGDIAEGYSVSREKKESFPLTVTSAQKNPTAFYLCASGTGRNEQFFGPGTRLTVL.

The chain combines TRBV5-1 with TRBJ2-2; 14 positions agree with TRBD2. With V trimmed by 3 bases and J by 4 bases, 14 bases remained unmatched. The germline CDR1 and CDR2 sequences are SGHRS and YFSETQ. The CDR3 has 20 residues. CDR3 in amino acids: CASSSIPGLAGVSSTGELFF. In nucleotides, the CDR3 is TGCGCCAGCAGCTCGATTCCGGGACTAGCGGGAGTTAGTAGCACCGGGGAGCTGTTTTTT. The complete variable domain, with remaining parts taken from reference TRBV5-1 and TRBJ2-2, reads KAGVTQTPRYLIKTRGQQVTLSCSPISGHRSVSWYQQTPGQGLQFLFEYFSETQRNKGNFPGRFSGRQFSNSRSEMNVSTLELGDSALYLCASSSIPGLAGVSSTGELFFGEGSRLTVL.

This clone was seen just once. J is TRBJ2-5 and V is TRBV19, with unresolved D. The germline CDR1 and CDR2 sequences are LNHDA and SQIVND (reference sequence). V was pared by 3 bases and J by 5 bases, with 13 bases between. The CDR3 extends over 14 amino acids. Written as DNA, the CDR3 is TGTGCCAGTAGTATGGCAGTACTGGGGGAGACCCAGTACTTC. It translates to CASSMAVLGETQYF.

The chain carries TRBV6-8 and TRBJ2-7, with D possibly being TRBD2 (5 bases). This CDR3 contains 14 residues. V shed 6 bases and J shed 3 bases, with 15 bases lying between them. Germline CDR1 MNHGY, CDR2 SAAAGT. CDR3 sequence reads: CASSLTSALYEQYF. The CDR3 DNA sequence: TGTGCCAGCAGCCTTACTAGTGCCCTCTACGAGCAGTACTTC.

This clone was seen more than once but under ten times. V is TRBV30 and J is TRBJ2-1; 13 nucleotides line up with TRBD2. CDR1 and CDR2 (germline): GTSNPN, SVGIG (reference sequence). J was trimmed by 14 bases and V by 1 base; bases with no gene match: 5. This CDR3 spans 13 amino acids. CDR3 in DNA: TGTGCCTGGAGTGGGACTAGCGGGAGAACGGAGTTCTTC. This encodes CAWSGTSGRTEFF.

This rearrangement joins TRBV1 to TRBJ2-7; TRBD1 is the table's D call, not checked against the DNA. TRBV1 represents a pseudogene. This CDR3 has 12 residues. Here the CDR3 reads CTSSQGARQEYF. CDR3 in DNA: TGCACCAGCAGCCAAGGCGCTCGGCAGGAGTACTTC.

Worth noting for this clone: The DNA contains a base that is ambiguous or unread; its residue becomes X. The chain uses TRBV29-1 and TRBJ2-7; 8 bases match TRBD2. The CDR3 is 13 residues long. With 7 bases clipped from V and 7 bases from J, the junction kept 12 bases outside the gene matches. The germline gives CDR1 SQVTM, CDR2 ANQGSEA. The CDR3 coding sequence is TGCAGCGCCRTGGACGGGAGGGCGCAAGAGCAGTACTTC. This codes for CSAXDGRAQEQYF.